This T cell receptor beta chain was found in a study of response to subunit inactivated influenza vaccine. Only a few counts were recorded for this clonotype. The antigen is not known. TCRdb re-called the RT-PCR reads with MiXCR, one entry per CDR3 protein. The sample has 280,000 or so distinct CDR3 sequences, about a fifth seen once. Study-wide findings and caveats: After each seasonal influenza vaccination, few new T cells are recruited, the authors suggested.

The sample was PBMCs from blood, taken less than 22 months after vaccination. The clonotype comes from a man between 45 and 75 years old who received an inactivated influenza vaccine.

CDR3 residues: CASSLVPDSIYGYTF. The CDR3 nucleotides read TGTGCCAGCAGCCTTGTCCCGGACAGCATCTATGGCTACACCTTC. The genes are TRBV6-1 and TRBJ1-2; D possibly corresponds to TRBD1 (6 bases). This CDR3 is 15 amino acids long. V shed 6 bases and J shed 4 bases, with 18 bases lying between them. The germline CDR1 and CDR2 sequences are MNHNS and SASEGT.